This T cell receptor (beta chain) was observed in a study of identical twins. Study-level findings and limits: Within cord blood, abundant beta clonotypes carried fewer insertions, but memory repertoires showed no such trend.

Germline CDR1 reads SGHRS; CDR2 reads YFSETQ. Trimming cost V 4 bases and J 8 bases, with 10 bases left between them. This CDR3 has 12 amino acids. Only healthy Caucasians were enrolled as donors. Each CDR3 protein is one row after TCRdb ran MiXCR on the 5' RACE reads. The sample has 650,000 to 800,000 distinct CDR3 sequences, around 8.3% seen once. This clonotype appeared a few times. Its antigen is unidentified. The same sample was also studied in work on yellow fever vaccine responses in identical twins.

This clonotype was obtained from a woman under 30 in good health. The sample was PBMCs. V is TRBV5-1 and J is TRBJ2-1; D gene ambiguous. The CDR3 DNA sequence: TGCGCCAGCAGCGACATTGGGGATGAGCAGTTCTTC. It translates to CASSDIGDEQFF.